This T cell receptor beta chain was recorded in a study of OX40 agonist ivuxolimab in advanced cancers. Background on the study: Patient treatment consisted of intravenous ivuxolimab administration every 2 weeks at 0.01 to 10 mg/kg. In three patients, partial responses were observed, one with hepatocellular carcinoma and two with cutaneous melanoma.

Trimming stripped 0 bases from V and 1 base from J, with 13 bases between. The CDR3 consists of 17 residues. Germline V gene lookup returns CDR1 ENHRY and CDR2 SYGVKD. Repertoires were generated with immunoSEQ multiplex PCR, while TCRdb's copy carries only in-frame clones and drops some. The top ten clones hold 3% to 4% of a sample with some 69,000 clones, around 89% of them seen once. Patients with a history of autoimmune disease or on systemic immunosuppression were excluded. Collection of blood occurred at baseline, at cycle 4 day 1, and at cycle 7 day 1. This clonotype was obtained from an adult with an advanced solid tumor such as melanoma, head and neck, liver or kidney cancer. This chain links TRBV10-3 with TRBJ2-1, with D possibly TRBD1 on 5 matching bases. The sample in question was CD4+ or CD8+ T cells sorted from blood, obtained in a trial of the OX40 agonist ivuxolimab. In DNA, the CDR3 is TGTGCCATCAGTGAGTCCCAGGGCCTTCCTTCCTACAATGAGCAGTTCTTC. It is translated as CAISESQGLPSYNEQFF.